This TCR beta chain was captured in a study of T cell responses to AZD1222 COVID-19 vaccine (dated by TCRdb to about 2021). Describing the broader study: TCR sequencing covered some 240 trial participants: some 210 given two doses of AZD1222 and approximately 26 given two doses of MenACWY control vaccine. Trial participants were enrolled by age into 18-55, 56-69 and 70-plus year subgroups, with around 150, 28 and 57 TCR-sequenced participants respectively.

The time point label corresponds to: about 28 days (+/-7) after the second vaccine dose. AZD1222 recipients given second doses at about 4 weeks or at about 12 weeks were pooled, since spike-specific TCR depth and breadth were not found to differ between the two schedules. The vaccinee samples were drawn from two UK trials, COV001 and COV002, one of which was a single-blind randomized controlled phase 2/3 trial testing AZD1222 (ChAdOx1 nCoV-19) in healthy adults. Trial participant PBMC samples were collected at day 0 and day 28 after the second dose for TCRbeta chain sequencing. Overall study results and their limits: Reportedly, close to half of the unique spike-specific TCRs recognized epitopes lying outside the regions that are mutated in the B.1.351 and B.1.1.7 variants. CD4 TCRs associated with the vaccine covered the entire spike protein, and the dominant responses were in regions 160-218 and 743-854. In the small 56-69-year group, the increase in depth fell short of significance, most likely because of low power. Because no day 14 peak-response samples were available, the repertoires could be characterized only after the peak T cell response. Conclusions about previously exposed vaccinees were limited because only six or seven AZD1222 recipients were SARS-CoV-2 seropositive at baseline. Most participants were white British and females outnumbered males, and the authors suggested that clonal diversity may have been underestimated. After two AZD1222 doses, spike-specific TCR breadth and depth were significantly higher than at day 0 and than in MenACWY recipients.

The CDR3 sequence holds 15 residues, the cysteine and phenylalanine included. The CDR3 DNA has 45 bases and is translated from base 1. Clipping removes 4 bases from V and 0 bases from J, with 2 as the unmatched junction base count. The germline V gene (reference sequence) provides CDR1 SGHNT and CDR2 YYREEE. Notes on this clone: The antigen it recognizes is unknown. Per-base quality was not reported, and no clone a single base away is much larger than it.

The CDR3 regions of human TCRbeta chains were subjected to immunosequencing. The paper's data handling went like this. Repertoire TCRs were checked for matches against a reference library of SARS-CoV-2-specific TCRs that had been generated using the MIRA antigen-specificity platform. Breadth was defined as the fraction of unique TCRs that were SARS-CoV-2-associated. Depth was defined as the fraction of total T cells that were SARS-CoV-2-associated. Using the MIRA data, every spike-specific TCR was mapped to the spike region that the TCR reacted to and assigned to either a CD4 or a CD8 class. Log10-transformed breadth and depth values were compared by one-way ANOVA with Sidak's multiple comparisons tests. TCRdb mirrors the immuneACCESS table, restricted to in-frame sequences. Some clones are absent from its copies; in checked studies, under half trace to an unresolved V gene, and the reason for the others is unknown. Clone size and the V and J calls come from that table; the DNA yielded D and trimming. The sample table records about 150,000 clones; 90% of these occur just once. Under 4% of the sample is taken by the ten largest.

The origin of this receptor is an adult who received the AZD1222 COVID-19 vaccine. The sample consisted of peripheral blood, taken 28 days after the second AZD1222 dose. The V and J genes are TRBV5-4 and TRBJ2-2; 8 bases in between match TRBD1. CDR3 sequence: CASSMTGANTGELFF. The DNA reads as follows: TGTGCCAGCAGCATGACAGGGGCGAACACCGGGGAGCTGTTTTTT. The entire variable domain, with the stretches around the CDR3 drawn from the reference TRBV5-4 and TRBJ2-2 proteins, is ETGVTQSPTHLIKTRGQQVTLRCSSQSGHNTVSWYQQALGQGPQFIFQYYREEENGRGNFPPRFSGLQFPNYSSELNVNALELDDSALYLCASSMTGANTGELFFGEGSRLTVL.